The rows below give T cell receptor beta chains drawn from one sample of a study of CD8+ T cells in alopecia areata. Assay: immunoSEQ multiplex PCR; the TCRdb copy retains only in-frame clones and omits some. The sample yields fewer than 80,000 clones, roughly 60% seen once. The specimen was CD8+ T cells sorted from blood, collected at week 0. The receptors originated from a human donor with alopecia areata. Both conserved end residues are part of each CDR3.

v_call: TRBV9
cdr3_aa: CASSYLASSYNEQFF

v_call: TRBV5-1
cdr3_aa: CASSLSGRVYEQFF

v_call: TRBV5-1
cdr3_aa: CASSWGQGATNEKLFF

v_call: TRBV2
cdr3_aa: CASAHGPFYGYTF

v_call: TRBV5-1
cdr3_aa: CASSLATGGVGYEQYF

v_call: TRBV29-1
cdr3_aa: CSVKQGWDEKLFF

v_call: TRBV10-3
cdr3_aa: CAISPTEISGNTIYF

v_call: TRBV6-5
cdr3_aa: CASTLTGGGETQYF

v_call: TRBV4-1
cdr3_aa: CASSQDSAGGRSGQFF

v_call: TRBV27
cdr3_aa: CASSPLTSGTTYEQYF

v_call: TRBV5-1
cdr3_aa: CASSLVGTGGYEQYF

v_call: TRBV5-1
cdr3_aa: CASSLVPPEQFF

v_call: TRBV5-4
cdr3_aa: CASSFRTSGDEQFF

v_call: TRBV11-2
cdr3_aa: CASSFPGATDTQYF

v_call: TRBV29-1
cdr3_aa: CSVEGGTYEQYF

v_call: TRBV5-1
cdr3_aa: CASSFGDEQYF

v_call: TRBV30
cdr3_aa: CAWSWGSGNTIYF

v_call: TRBV7-9
cdr3_aa: CASSLENDRVCFF

v_call: TRBV7-9
cdr3_aa: CASSQSAQGNGELFF

v_call: TRBV7-8
cdr3_aa: CASSLASGTATYEQYF

v_call: TRBV30
cdr3_aa: CAWSVRSADEAPYSNQPQHF

v_call: TRBV9
cdr3_aa: CASSVELRGEQYF

v_call: TRBV7-3
cdr3_aa: CASSLSGNSPLHF

v_call: TRBV6-5
cdr3_aa: CASSYSARQETQYF

v_call: TRBV5-8
cdr3_aa: CASSMGSTGYEQYF

v_call: TRBV4-3
cdr3_aa: CASSQSTGIEQYF

v_call: TRBV7-2
cdr3_aa: CASSLATGSYEQYF

v_call: TRBV4-3
cdr3_aa: CASSQGAGVTDTQYF